This T cell receptor (beta chain) stems from a study of blood T cell repertoires in COVID-19. Study at large: Sites in the United States, Italy and Spain provided acute and convalescent COVID-19 samples.

V was clipped by 4 bases and J by 1 base, with 11 bases between them. Per germline, CDR1 SGHKS and CDR2 YYEKEE (reference sequence). This CDR3 region has 14 residues. Which cohort a participant joined came from the clinical history participants gave. In the source study's methods: Estimation of nucleated cell counts was performed using reference gene primer amplification. Profiled with immunoSEQ multiplex PCR; TCRdb holds only in-frame clones, not every one. Clone size and V and J calls were adopted from that table, with D and trimming inferred from the DNA. In the table there are some 300,000 clones, under 90% of which are singletons.

Input material: PBMCs or T cells enriched from blood (not recorded which). The origin of this receptor is a woman in her forties or fifties who had been exposed to COVID-19. The V and J genes are TRBV5-5 and TRBJ1-2; maybe TRBD1 (6 bases). The CDR3 sequence: CASSLDRSNYGYTF. DNA of the CDR3: TGTGCCAGCAGCCTTGACAGGAGTAACTATGGCTACACCTTC.